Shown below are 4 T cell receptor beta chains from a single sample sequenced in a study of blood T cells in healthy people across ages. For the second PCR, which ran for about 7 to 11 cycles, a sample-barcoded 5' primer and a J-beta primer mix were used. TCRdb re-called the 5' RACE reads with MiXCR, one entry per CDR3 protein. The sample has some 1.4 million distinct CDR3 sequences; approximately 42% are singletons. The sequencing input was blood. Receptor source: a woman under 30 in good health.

CDR3 amino acids: CASSQEGSSFYEQYF. In nucleotides, the CDR3 is TGTGCCAGCAGCCAAGAAGGCAGCTCTTTCTACGAGCAGTACTTC. This chain links TRBV3-1 with TRBJ2-7; no clear D. The V gene lost 0 bases and the J gene lost 3 bases, with 12 bases spanning the gap. The germline CDR1 and CDR2 sequences are LGHDT and YNNKEL (reference sequence). This CDR3 has 15 residues.

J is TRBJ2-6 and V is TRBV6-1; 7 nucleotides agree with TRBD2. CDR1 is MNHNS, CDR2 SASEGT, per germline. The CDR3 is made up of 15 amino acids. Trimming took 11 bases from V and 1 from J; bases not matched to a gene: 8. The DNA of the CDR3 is TGTGCCGGGGGGGAGGGGAGTTCTGGGGCCAACGTCCTGACTTTC. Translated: CAGGEGSSGANVLTF.

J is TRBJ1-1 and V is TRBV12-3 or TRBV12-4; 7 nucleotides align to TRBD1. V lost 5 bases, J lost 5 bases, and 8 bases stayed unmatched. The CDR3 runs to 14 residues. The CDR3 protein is CASSPSTGRTEAFF. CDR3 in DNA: TGTGCCAGCAGTCCCTCGACAGGGAGGACTGAAGCTTTCTTT.

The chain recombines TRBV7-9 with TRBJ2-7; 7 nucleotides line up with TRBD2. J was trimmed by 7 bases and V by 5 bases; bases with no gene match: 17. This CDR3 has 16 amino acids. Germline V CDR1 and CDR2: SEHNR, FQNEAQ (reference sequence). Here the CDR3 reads CASSTYSGRSYNEQYF. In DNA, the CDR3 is TGTGCCAGCAGCACCTACTCCGGGAGGTCCTACAATGAGCAGTACTTC.